This paragraph covers one T cell receptor beta chain sequence. Its matching antigen is unknown. These data belong to a study of OX40 agonist ivuxolimab in advanced cancers. The overall study: Three patients had partial responses: one hepatocellular carcinoma, two cutaneous melanoma. Study-level findings and limits: The 0.1-3.0 mg/kg partial responders had among the lowest clonal expansion.

Germline V gene sequence: CDR1 SEHNR, CDR2 FQNEAQ (reference sequence). The V and J ends lost 3 bases and 4 bases respectively, with 4 bases between them. CDR3 length: 11 amino acids. Blood got drawn at baseline, again on cycle 4 day 1, and then on cycle 7 day 1. The assay was immunoSEQ multiplex PCR, and TCRdb's table has in-frame clones only and misses some. The sample records approximately 82,000 clones, around 83% being singletons. This specimen was CD4+ or CD8+ T cells sorted from blood, taken in a trial of the OX40 agonist ivuxolimab. This receptor was identified in an adult with an advanced solid tumor such as melanoma, head and neck, liver or kidney cancer. The chain combines TRBV7-9 with TRBJ2-7; D uncertain. In DNA form, the CDR3 reads TGTGCCAGCAGCTTTAAGTACGAGCAGTACTTC. Translation: CASSFKYEQYF.